This T cell receptor beta chain was identified in a study of T cells in Graves' hyperthyroidism and ophthalmopathy. This CDR3 has 13 amino acids. With 6 bases removed from V and 8 bases from J, the gap between germline ends came to 14 bases. CDR1 and CDR2 from the germline V gene are MDHEN and SYDVKM. Template material for amplifying TCR beta CDR3 regions consisted of RNA transcripts. A set of HTBI primers served as the primers for a first-round RT-PCR of the TCR CDR3. TCRdb analysed the multiplex PCR reads with MiXCR anew, one entry per CDR3 protein. The table has hundreds of thousands of distinct CDR3 sequences, around a quarter seen once; the top ten hold roughly 10%.

The chain recombines TRBV28 with TRBJ1-5; a possible D gene is TRBD1 (5 bases). The specimen was blood. This clonotype was sampled from a woman aged 30 to 39 with Graves' ophthalmopathy. This CDR3 is CASSNGGREPQHF. CDR3 nucleotides: TGTGCCAGCAGCAATGGGGGTCGGGAGCCCCAGCATTTT.